Following are 22 T cell receptor beta chains from one sample sequenced in a study of metastatic and nonmetastatic thyroid tumors. TCRdb re-called clones from the PCR reads using MiXCR. Of about 40,000 clones in the sample, less than 20% were seen once. Patients underwent thyroid surgery, and none had received any treatment before it. The sample comprised blood. These receptors came from a female donor with papillary thyroid cancer or a benign thyroid nodule (not recorded which). Some clones in this sample may be carry-over from other donors' samples.

Concerning this clone: One end of the junction does not line up with germline, which may come from a read error. The rearrangement links TRBV15 to TRBJ2-5, with 9 bases that match TRBD2. The CDR3 sequence is 18 residues long. Germline values: CDR1 LNHNV, CDR2 YYDKDF (reference sequence). The CDR3 reads CATSRDWLAGWPGETRYF. CDR3 DNA: TGTGCCACCAGCAGAGATTGGCTAGCGGGGTGGCCGGGGGAGACCCGGTACTTC.

In this sample, this clone turned up many times. CDR3 loop: CASSSPLYLYRDRGRGTEAFF. The DNA for the CDR3 is TGTGCCAGCAGTTCTCCACTGTACCTGTACCGGGACAGGGGGCGCGGGACTGAAGCTTTCTTT. The chain couples TRBV28 to TRBJ1-1; 12 positions match TRBD1. The CDR3 covers 21 residues. CDR1 is MDHEN and CDR2 is SYDVKM in the germline V gene. V trimming: 4 bases; J trimming: 5 bases; junction bases outside the gene matches: 23.

This clone has a count of ten or more. The gene calls are TRBV4-2 and TRBJ2-7, with D perhaps matching TRBD1 or TRBD2 (5 bases each). Trimming shortened V by 5 bases and J by 1 base, and 15 bases separated the two germline ends. The CDR3 totals 15 residues. Germline CDR1 LGHNA, CDR2 YNFKEQ. In DNA form, the CDR3 reads TGTGCCAGCAGCAATTCCGGGACGGATTCCTACGAGCAGTACTTC. Translating it yields CASSNSGTDSYEQYF.

This clone was seen many times. The genes are TRBV4-1 and TRBJ1-1; D not resolved. The CDR3 sequence is 16 residues long. Germline V lookup: CDR1 MGHRA, CDR2 YSYEKL. The V and J ends lost 1 base and 2 bases respectively, with 14 bases between them. CDR3 loop: CASSQVNMGFNTEAFF. CDR3 nucleotides: TGCGCCAGCAGCCAAGTCAATATGGGCTTTAACACTGAAGCTTTCTTT.

At least ten counts were recorded for this clone. The CDR3: CASSFSGKGSPLHF. The CDR3 coding sequence is TGTGCCAGCAGCTTTTCTGGAAAGGGTTCACCCCTCCACTTT. V usage is TRBV7-9 and J usage is TRBJ1-6; no clear D. Trimming pared 3 bases from V and 9 bases from J, leaving 12 bases between. The germline gives CDR1 SEHNR, CDR2 FQNEAQ (reference sequence). This CDR3 region has 14 residues.

This clone came up many times. V gene TRBV19 combines with J gene TRBJ1-1, with D tentatively TRBD1 (6 bases). Germline CDR1 reads LNHDA; CDR2 reads SQIVND (reference sequence). This CDR3 has 12 amino acids. V was shortened by 8 bases and J by 6 bases, with 13 bases between the two germline ends. CDR3 in DNA: TGTGCCAGTCGCAAGGGGGGAGCTGAAGCTTTCTTT. Encoded protein: CASRKGGAEAFF.

This clone qualifies as medium-sized. This chain joins TRBV6-1 and TRBJ1-5; 8 bases line up with TRBD1. The CDR3 runs to 13 residues. Germline V gene sequence: CDR1 MNHNS, CDR2 SASEGT. With 6 bases clipped from V and 7 bases from J, the junction kept 5 bases outside the gene matches. The CDR3 is CASSPGGRQPQHF. CDR3 nucleotides: TGTGCCAGCAGCCCAGGGGGCCGGCAGCCCCAGCATTTT.

This clone was counted at least ten times. The chain couples TRBV5-1 to TRBJ1-5, with D unclear. Trimming removed 4 bases at V and 5 bases at J, with 22 bases between. The CDR3 totals 17 residues. Germline V gene lookup returns CDR1 SGHRS and CDR2 YFSETQ. CDR3 amino acids: CASSLGDFGLGDQPQHF. The CDR3 DNA reads as TGCGCCAGCAGCCTTGGTGACTTCGGCCTTGGGGATCAGCCCCAGCATTTT.

Ten or more counts support this clone. The same CDR3 also results from other DNA sequences found in this sample. The chain recombines TRBV2 with TRBJ2-2; maybe TRBD1 (6 bases). In germline, CDR1 is SNHLY, CDR2 FYNNEI. The CDR3 runs 15 residues. V dropped 5 bases and J dropped 4 bases, with 14 bases sitting between them. The CDR3 DNA sequence: TGTGCCAGCAGTATACAGGGAGTGGTCACCGGGGAGCTGTTTTTT. The encoded protein is CASSIQGVVTGELFF.

This clone was found many times. The chain combines TRBV4-2 with TRBJ1-2, with 10 bases lining up with TRBD1. The CDR3 is 17 residues long. V was pared by 4 bases and J by 8 bases, with 16 bases of the junction left unmatched. CDR1 and CDR2 (germline): LGHNA, YNFKEQ. The CDR3 nucleotides are TGTGCCAGCAGCCCAAGGGAAGTGGACAGGGGGGCGCGAGGCTACACCTTC. Translation: CASSPREVDRGARGYTF.

This clone was seen many times. The chain recombines TRBV6-1 with TRBJ2-3, with a weak D call TRBD2 (7 bases). V dropped 6 bases and J dropped 5 bases, with 18 bases sitting between them. The CDR3 runs to 15 residues. Germline loops: CDR1 MNHNS, CDR2 SASEGT. This chain's CDR3 is CASRGGGAGEDTQYF. The CDR3 DNA reads TGTGCCAGCAGGGGGGGGGGGGCCGGGGAAGATACGCAGTATTTT.

The sample holds a few counts of this clone. Given a much more abundant clone one base away, this may be a read error. This chain connects TRBV12-3 or TRBV12-4 to TRBJ2-1; either TRBD1 or TRBD2 may fit D (5 bases each). The CDR3 contains 13 residues. This chain's CDR3 is CASSTGPATGQSF. In DNA form, the CDR3 reads TGTGCCAGCAGTACGGGACCCGCCACTGGGCAGTCCTTC.

This clone appeared many times. This chain links TRBV24-1 with TRBJ1-1; D is perhaps TRBD1 (5 bases). There are 15 residues in the CDR3. V was trimmed by 3 bases and J by 5 bases, leaving 15 bases between them. Germline CDR1 KGHDR, CDR2 SFDVKD. The CDR3 region has the DNA TGTGCCACCAGTGATCCGGGACGGAGACCAACTGAAGCTTTCTTT. Amino acids: CATSDPGRRPTEAFF.

This clone showed up many times. CDR3 sequence reads: CASSVEGLRETQYF. The CDR3 DNA reads TGTGCCAGCAGCGTAGAAGGCCTCCGGGAGACCCAGTACTTC. The chain couples TRBV9 to TRBJ2-5; D call uncertain. Germline V gene sequence: CDR1 SGDLS, CDR2 YYNGEE. The CDR3 sequence is 14 residues long. V lost 0 bases and J 5 bases, leaving 11 bases between the germline ends. The whole variable domain, filled in from reference TRBV9 and TRBJ2-5, reads DSGVTQTPKHLITATGQRVTLRCSPRSGDLSVYWYQQSLDQGLQFLIQYYNGEERAKGNILERFSAQQFPDLHSELNLSSLELGDSALYFCASSVEGLRETQYFGPGTRLLVL.

V usage is TRBV7-6 and J usage is TRBJ2-1, with D possibly matching TRBD2 (5 bases). Trimming stripped 4 bases from V and 3 bases from J, with 16 bases between. In germline, CDR1 is SGHVS, CDR2 FNYEAQ. The CDR3 runs to 16 residues. This chain's CDR3 is CASSSPVAGIYNEQFF. In nucleotides, the CDR3 is TGTGCCAGCAGCTCCCCCGTGGCGGGCATCTACAATGAGCAGTTCTTC.

This clone was detected a few times. One junction end disagrees with the germline gene, perhaps due to a read error. The chain has TRBV27 and TRBJ1-1; no reliable D call. CDR1 and CDR2 (germline): MNHEY, SMNVEV (reference sequence). The CDR3 consists of 13 residues. CDR3 DNA: TGTGCCGGCAGTTTAACCGGTTGGGTAAGAGCTTTCTTT. The encoded protein is CAGSLTGWVRAFF.

This clone showed up many times. The gene calls are TRBV7-2 and TRBJ2-1; D might be TRBD2 (5 bases). V dropped 4 bases and J dropped 7 bases, with 8 bases sitting between them. This CDR3 has 12 amino acids. CDR1 is SGHTA and CDR2 is FQGNSA in the germline V gene. The CDR3 reads CASSYGNNEQFF. CDR3 DNA sequence: TGTGCCAGCAGCTACGGGAATAATGAGCAGTTCTTC.

At least ten counts were recorded for this clone. The gene calls are TRBV5-1 and TRBJ1-6; a weak D match, TRBD1 (5 bases). The ends were cut back, 0 bases at V and 5 bases at J, with 12 bases in the middle. Germline V gives CDR1 SGHRS, CDR2 YFSETQ. The CDR3 extends over 16 amino acids. The CDR3 loop reads CASSLASGNHNSPLHF. For the CDR3, the DNA is TGCGCCAGCAGCTTGGCCTCAGGGAACCATAATTCACCCCTCCACTTT.

This clone has a handful of counts. The gene calls are TRBV27 and TRBJ2-7, with D unresolved. The germline gives CDR1 MNHEY, CDR2 SMNVEV (reference sequence). The CDR3 is 14 amino acids. V was clipped by 8 bases and J by 2 bases, with 16 bases between them. Here the CDR3 reads CASAPHVPPYEQYF. The CDR3 DNA sequence: TGTGCCAGCGCCCCCCATGTTCCACCCTACGAGCAGTACTTC.

The sample holds many counts of this clone. CDR3 residues: CASSSITPSTDTQYF. The CDR3 DNA sequence: TGTGCCAGCAGTTCCATAACACCTAGCACAGATACGCAGTATTTT. V is TRBV28 and J is TRBJ2-3, with unresolved D. This CDR3 contains 15 residues. Trimming shortened V by 4 bases and J by 0 bases, and 11 bases separated the two germline ends. Per the germline V gene, CDR1 is MDHEN and CDR2 is SYDVKM.

The rearrangement links TRBV6-1 to TRBJ1-2, with D hard to call. Germline V gives CDR1 MNHNS, CDR2 SASEGT. The CDR3 covers 16 residues. The V end lost 0 bases, the J end lost 6 bases, and 17 bases lay between the germline ends. The CDR3 DNA follows: TGTGCCAGCAGTGAAGCGTCCGACAAGGGCCTCGATGGCTACACCTTC. Residues: CASSEASDKGLDGYTF.

This clone was observed many times. The J gene is TRBJ2-6, the V gene TRBV10-3; 9 positions agree with TRBD2. V shed 8 bases and J 2 bases; nucleotides not matched to a gene: 4. The CDR3 covers 15 residues. Germline lookup yields CDR1 ENHRY and CDR2 SYGVKD. CDR3: CAIAAGGAGANVLTF. The DNA of the CDR3 is TGTGCCATCGCTGCGGGGGGGGCTGGGGCCAACGTCCTGACTTTC.